This TCR beta chain was recorded in a study of Ad26.COV2.S vaccination and SARS-CoV-2 variants (dated by TCRdb to about 2021). In terms of the full investigation: Vaccine-arm donors were drawn from COV1001, a multicentre, randomized, double-blind, placebo-controlled phase I-IIa trial of Ad26.COV2.S in healthy adults. Dosing of Ad26.COV2.S was intramuscular, at either 5x10^10 or 1x10^11 viral particles, delivered as one shot or as two shots spaced 56 days apart. The specificity and breadth of SARS-CoV-2-reactive T cell receptors after Ad26.COV2.S vaccination were assessed by TCRbeta repertoire sequencing. A total of 32 samples were included in the TCR-sequenced set, comprising roughly 19 Ad26.COV2.S vaccine recipients, 5 placebo recipients and 8 SARS-CoV-2 convalescent individuals. Trial participants were randomized into five groups of five: low-dose or high-dose Ad26.COV2.S given once or twice, or placebo on both occasions. Blinding of investigators to trial group allocation was maintained during experiments and outcome assessment. Broader findings and caveats from the paper: Ad26.COV2.S recipients had higher spike-specific TCR breadth than placebo recipients (P = 0.0014). According to the authors, total T cell responses may have been underestimated by the TCR breadth and depth analyses. After vaccination, spike-specific CD8+ and CD4+ T cell responses were reported to show substantial breadth. Comparing responses between vaccine doses or regimens was not something the study was powered to do. Comparable non-spike TCR breadth was observed between vaccine and placebo recipients, consistent with only spike being contained in the vaccine.

The immunoSEQ Assay was the method used to sequence TCRbeta CDR3 regions. After extraction, genomic DNA underwent amplification by bias-controlled multiplex PCR, followed by high-throughput sequencing. The source study handled its data this way. To quantify the absolute abundance of each unique TCRbeta CDR3 region, sequences were collapsed and filtered. T cell fraction was estimated by normalizing TCRbeta template counts to usable DNA, which was measured by amplifying reference genes present in all nucleated cells. Repertoire TCRs were annotated as SARS-CoV-2-specific when V gene, CDR3 amino acid sequence and J gene were exactly matched to a known reactive TCR set. The reference SARS-CoV-2 TCR set was derived from MIRA and filtered for enrichment in COVID-19-positive ImmuneCODE repertoires, a step that removed public or cross-reactive TCRs. Using the MIRA antigens, annotated TCRs were further analysed by specific ORF or by position within an ORF. Breadth was defined as the number of annotated unique rearrangements divided by the total number of unique productive rearrangements, and depth was defined as the summed frequency of the annotated unique rearrangements. TCR breadth was compared between groups using two-sided Wilcoxon rank-sum tests. Entries here come from immuneACCESS through TCRdb and include only in-frame sequences with V and J called. Some clones fail to appear in such tables; in the studies checked, an unresolved V gene covers under half of the shortfall, and the cause of the remainder is unknown. The V and J calls and clone size were taken over from that table, and D and trimming were inferred from the DNA. For this sample the table gives about 350,000 clones, of which 70% to 90% were detected only once. The ten biggest clones cover 2.5% to 3.5% of the sample.

Points on this clone: Its antigen remains undetermined. The sample holds no much larger clone one base away, and base qualities are not on file.

The sample's treatment or condition label, decoded: around 19 received Ad26.COV2.S at low or high dose, single or two shots; roughly 5 received placebo; per-sample allocation not given. For vaccine and placebo recipients, repertoires were sequenced using samples collected on day 63 after the first injection. Cohort 1b enrolled 25 or so adults aged 18-55 years at a single site in Boston, USA, between 29 July and 7 August 2020. Ad26.COV2.S was a replication-incompetent adenovirus type 26 vector that expressed a prefusion-stabilized SARS-CoV-2 spike protein derived from the original Wuhan strain. The clonotype comes from a person aged 18-65 years who received the Ad26.COV2.S COVID-19 vaccine or a placebo. This specimen consisted of peripheral blood, obtained in a trial of Ad26.COV2.S vaccine versus placebo.

The CDR3 region: CASSLDRGPYSTDTQYF. The DNA reads TGTGCCAGCAGCTTGGACAGGGGACCTTATTCCACAGATACGCAGTATTTT. The chain is encoded by TRBV11-3 joined to TRBJ2-3, with TRBD1 matching 9 junction bases. Counted from cysteine to phenylalanine, this CDR3 has 17 amino acids. The retained sequence is limited to the CDR3, 51 bases, with the frame set at the first base. Trimming removed 3 bases from V and 2 bases from J; the gene matches leave 9 bases unexplained. The CDR1 and CDR2 encoded by the germline V gene are SGHNT and YENEEA.